This T cell receptor beta chain stems from a study of chemoradiotherapy in HPV16-positive cancers. Study-level background: Functional T-cell assays on a couple of HPV16-positive patients' cells defined candidate HPV-specific clones and common TCR motifs.

Using immunoSEQ multiplex PCR, the repertoire was profiled, and TCRdb retains in-frame clones only, with some absent. The sample lists 14,000 or so clones, around 90% occurring once. V lost 2 bases and J lost 2, with 11 bases in between. CDR1 and CDR2 (germline): SGHRS, YFSETQ. CDR3 length equals 14 residues. The input for sequencing was tumor tissue, taken from a patient who underwent chemoradiotherapy. The chain is built from TRBV5-1 and TRBJ2-7, with D uncertain. This TCR came from a human donor with HPV-associated anogenital cancer. CDR3 loop: CASSLGQLAYEQYF. For the CDR3, the DNA is TGCGCCAGCAGCTTAGGGCAGTTGGCCTACGAGCAGTACTTC. Full variable domain (outside the CDR3, taken from reference TRBV5-1 and TRBJ2-7): KAGVTQTPRYLIKTRGQQVTLSCSPISGHRSVSWYQQTPGQGLQFLFEYFSETQRNKGNFPGRFSGRQFSNSRSEMNVSTLELGDSALYLCASSLGQLAYEQYFGPGTRLTVT.